The 29 T cell receptor beta chains below all came from one sample that was sequenced in a study of T cell responses to AZD1222 COVID-19 vaccine. Generated by immunoSEQ multiplex PCR, the TCRdb table keeps only in-frame clones and is missing some. Altogether approximately 190,000 clones are present, approximately 91% being singletons, with the ten largest covering 0.99%. Sequenced material: peripheral blood, taken on day 0 of AZD1222 vaccination. All receptors derive from an adult in good health.

This clone showed up just once. The chain joins TRBV4-1 to TRBJ2-7; 7 nucleotides line up with TRBD2. Germline V gene lookup returns CDR1 MGHRA and CDR2 YSYEKL. V dropped 3 bases and J dropped 1; count of bases not matched to a gene: 3. The CDR3 is made up of 14 amino acids. The CDR3, as DNA: TGCGCCAGCAGCCATTTTAGCGGGTCCTACGAGCAGTACTTC. Its protein is CASSHFSGSYEQYF.

As concerns this clone: At one of its ends the junction is not consistent with the germline gene, which may arise from a read error. This rearrangement joins TRBV7-9 to TRBJ2-3; D may be TRBD2 (7 bases). The CDR3 consists of 18 residues. In germline, CDR1 is SEHNR, CDR2 FQNEAQ (reference sequence). The CDR3 region has the DNA TGTGCCAGCAGCTTACCACGGGGGCGGGAGAAAAGCAGAGATACGCAGTATTTT. This encodes CASSLPRGREKSRDTQYF.

The rearrangement links TRBV4-1 to TRBJ1-1; D is possibly TRBD1 (6 bases). CDR1 MGHRA and CDR2 YSYEKL come from the germline V gene. Trimming removed 5 bases at V and 0 bases at J, with 10 bases between. CDR3 length: 14 residues. The CDR3 sequence is CASSFQGMNTEAFF. In nucleotides, the CDR3 is TGCGCCAGCAGCTTTCAGGGGATGAACACTGAAGCTTTCTTT.

This chain uses TRBV9 with TRBJ1-4, with D tentatively TRBD1 (6 bases). V was clipped by 6 bases and J by 8 bases, with 17 bases between them. CDR1 and CDR2 from the germline V gene are SGDLS and YYNGEE. The CDR3 extends over 14 amino acids. CDR3 nucleotides: TGTGCCAGCACGTCGGGGACATTCGGAGAAAAACTGTTTTTT. Protein: CASTSGTFGEKLFF.

The gene calls are TRBV19 and TRBJ1-4; D perhaps matches TRBD1 (5 bases). Deletions cut 5 bases from V and 5 bases from J, with 15 bases between. Germline loops: CDR1 LNHDA, CDR2 SQIVND (reference sequence). The CDR3 consists of 15 residues. The CDR3 DNA reads as TGTGCCAGTAGTGTCCGGGACGCCGGAAATGAAAAACTGTTTTTT. Translating it yields CASSVRDAGNEKLFF.

The chain uses TRBV28 and TRBJ1-5; D gene ambiguous. Germline values: CDR1 MDHEN, CDR2 SYDVKM. The CDR3 extends over 17 amino acids. Between the trimmed V and J ends, which lost 5 bases and 1 base, there was a span of 18 bases. The CDR3 bases are TGTGCCAGCAGTCCACGTCCGGGGTCTGGGAGCAATCAGCCCCAGCATTTT. Its translation is CASSPRPGSGSNQPQHF.

This chain links TRBV7-8 with TRBJ1-1, with 10 bases lining up with TRBD1. The CDR3 is made up of 16 amino acids. With V trimmed by 3 bases and J by 4 bases, 8 bases remained unmatched. Germline V gives CDR1 SGHVS, CDR2 FQNEAQ. The CDR3 region is CASSLIRDRGGTEAFF. The DNA for the CDR3 is TGTGCCAGCAGCTTGATCCGGGACAGGGGCGGCACTGAAGCTTTCTTT.

The chain carries TRBV5-4 and TRBJ2-3; D possibly uses TRBD1 or TRBD2 (5 bases each). Germline CDR1 and CDR2: SGHNT and YYREEE (reference sequence). V lost 4 bases, J lost 2 bases, and 11 bases lay in between. This CDR3 has 14 residues. The CDR3 DNA is TGTGCCAGCAGCGGGGGACGGACCACAGATACGCAGTATTTT. Residues: CASSGGRTTDTQYF.

CDR3 loop: CASTATGNGNTIYF. In nucleotides, the CDR3 is TGTGCCAGTACTGCCACAGGGAACGGAAACACCATATATTTT. V and J are TRBV19 and TRBJ1-3; the D gene is possibly TRBD1 (6 bases). The V end lost 7 bases, the J end lost 4 bases, and 14 bases lay between the germline ends. Germline values: CDR1 LNHDA, CDR2 SQIVND (reference sequence). This CDR3 has 14 amino acids.

The chain links TRBV9 to TRBJ2-5; D is tentatively TRBD1 or TRBD2 (5 bases each). Germline V CDR1 and CDR2: SGDLS, YYNGEE. The V end lost 4 bases, the J end lost 5 bases, and 18 bases lay between the germline ends. The CDR3 extends over 15 amino acids. In DNA, the CDR3 is TGTGCCAGCAGCCCAGCGTCGGGGCTCGTCGAGACCCAGTACTTC. This sequence encodes CASSPASGLVETQYF.

The chain has TRBV7-2 and TRBJ1-4, with D possibly being TRBD1 (5 bases). The V gene lost 3 bases and the J gene lost 7 bases, with 12 bases spanning the gap. The germline V gene has CDR1 SGHTA and CDR2 FQGNSA. The CDR3 consists of 14 residues. DNA for the CDR3: TGTGCCAGCAGCTTTGTAGGGGTCGGTGAAAAACTGTTTTTT. As protein: CASSFVGVGEKLFF.

The chain uses TRBV27 and TRBJ1-1; TRBD1 agrees at 9 bases. The CDR3 totals 13 residues. After removal of 0 bases from V and 11 bases from J, the junction contained 4 bases not matched to a gene. Germline V gives CDR1 MNHEY, CDR2 SMNVEV (reference sequence). In nucleotides, the CDR3 is TGTGCCAGCAGTTTATCGGGGACAGGGTGGGCTTTCTTT. It codes for CASSLSGTGWAFF.

The chain has TRBV14 and TRBJ2-3, with D possibly matching TRBD2 (5 bases). Germline lookup yields CDR1 SGHDN and CDR2 FVKESK. V gave up 0 bases and J gave up 8 bases, with 9 bases separating them. The CDR3 is 13 residues long. The CDR3 spells CASSQELGATQYF. The CDR3 DNA sequence: TGTGCCAGCAGCCAAGAACTAGGCGCTACGCAGTATTTT. Variable domain in full (rest from reference TRBV14 and TRBJ2-3): EAGVTQFPSHSVIEKGQTVTLRCDPISGHDNLYWYRRVMGKEIKFLLHFVKESKQDESGMPNNRFLAERTGGTYSTLKVQPAELEDSGVYFCASSQELGATQYFGPGTRLTVL.

Worth noting for this clone: An end of the junction does not agree with germline; a read error may underlie this. This CDR3 is CASSPDRSSDQPQHF. Here the CDR3 DNA reads TGTGCCAGCAGTCCCGACAGGTCTAGCGATCAGCCCCAGCATTTT. The rearrangement links TRBV6-5 to TRBJ1-5, with D possibly matching TRBD1 (6 bases). The CDR3 length is 15 residues. CDR1 MNHEY and CDR2 SVGAGI come from the germline V gene.

The count of this clone is one. V is TRBV19 and J is TRBJ1-2, with D perhaps matching TRBD1 (6 bases). The V end was cut by 6 bases, the J end by 2 bases, with 13 bases between. The CDR3 runs to 14 residues. Germline V gene lookup returns CDR1 LNHDA and CDR2 SQIVND (reference sequence). CDR3 nucleotides: TGTGCCAGTAGCCTCGGGGGGGCGAACTATGGCTACACCTTC. This encodes CASSLGGANYGYTF.

The rearrangement links TRBV2 to TRBJ2-2; D unresolved. Germline CDR1 and CDR2: SNHLY and FYNNEI. Between the trimmed V and J ends, which lost 6 bases and 7 bases, there was a span of 12 bases. This CDR3 comprises 13 residues. CDR3 in amino acids: CASRGNPHGELFF. DNA for the CDR3: TGTGCCAGCAGGGGAAATCCTCACGGGGAGCTGTTTTTT. The whole variable domain, filled in from reference TRBV2 and TRBJ2-2, reads EPEVTQTPSHQVTQMGQEVILRCVPISNHLYFYWYRQILGQKVEFLVSFYNNEISEKSEIFDDQFSVERPDGSNFTLKIRSTKLEDSAMYFCASRGNPHGELFFGEGSRLTVL.

The V call is TRBV3-1 (or the pseudogene TRBV3-2), the J call TRBJ2-5, with 9 bases matching TRBD1. Unmatched junction bases numbered 7, after V lost 0 bases and J lost 5 bases. The CDR3 spans 16 residues. Germline V lookup: CDR1 LGHDT, CDR2 YNNKEL (reference sequence). The CDR3 DNA sequence: TGTGCCAGCAGCCAAGATGGACAGGGGAATTGGGAGACCCAGTACTTC. Its protein product is CASSQDGQGNWETQYF.

The CDR3 loop is CASSREGTGERYGYTF. CDR3 sequence (DNA): TGTGCCAGCAGCCGAGAAGGGACAGGGGAGCGCTATGGCTACACCTTC. The chain combines TRBV4-2 with TRBJ1-2, with TRBD1 matching over 10 bases. Germline CDR1 is LGHNA and CDR2 is YNFKEQ. After removal of 4 bases from V and 4 bases from J, the junction contained 9 bases not matched to a gene. The CDR3 is 16 residues long.

The V call is TRBV6-5, the J call TRBJ2-7; TRBD1 might be the D (5 bases). The CDR3 runs to 13 residues. With 6 bases removed from V and 0 bases from J, the gap between germline ends came to 9 bases. Germline loops: CDR1 MNHEY, CDR2 SVGAGI. The CDR3 reads CASRPTVSYEQYF. The DNA of the CDR3 is TGTGCCAGCAGACCGACAGTCTCCTACGAGCAGTACTTC.

J is TRBJ1-1 and V is TRBV14; 8 nucleotides agree with TRBD1. The CDR3 has 15 amino acids. V shed 0 bases and J 10 bases; nucleotides not matched to a gene: 10. Germline V gene lookup returns CDR1 SGHDN and CDR2 FVKESK. CDR3 DNA sequence: TGTGCCAGCAGCCAAGAGGGTGGCAGGGGGCGCAGAGCTTTCTTT. Translation gives CASSQEGGRGRRAFF.

The V call is TRBV19, the J call TRBJ1-5; TRBD1 matches at 7 bases. Trimming took 5 bases from V and 4 from J; bases not matched to a gene: 5. The CDR3 loop spans 14 amino acids. Germline CDR1 is LNHDA and CDR2 is SQIVND (reference sequence). CDR3: CASSGRDRNQPQHF. Written as DNA, the CDR3 is TGTGCCAGTAGTGGCCGGGACAGAAATCAGCCCCAGCATTTT.

The rearrangement links TRBV19 to TRBJ1-5, with 7 positions matching TRBD1. The germline gives CDR1 LNHDA, CDR2 SQIVND (reference sequence). This CDR3 contains 15 residues. With 7 bases clipped from V and 1 base from J, the junction kept 7 bases outside the gene matches. The CDR3 loop is CASNQGGRSNQPQHF. CDR3 DNA sequence: TGTGCCAGTAACCAGGGGGGTCGGAGCAATCAGCCCCAGCATTTT.

The J gene is TRBJ2-7, the V gene TRBV11-2; D uncertain. Germline assignment: CDR1 SGHAT and CDR2 FQNNGV. V gave up 2 bases and J gave up 0 bases, with 14 bases separating them. The CDR3 contains 16 residues. The CDR3 DNA sequence: TGTGCCAGCAGCTTAATGATCGGCCTTAGCTCCTACGAGCAGTACTTC. It is translated as CASSLMIGLSSYEQYF.

This clone has only one observation. The gene calls are TRBV7-9 and TRBJ1-5; D gene ambiguous. The CDR3 totals 15 residues. The ends were cut back, 6 bases at V and 1 base at J, with 13 bases in the middle. Germline V gene data show CDR1 as SEHNR and CDR2 as FQNEAQ (reference sequence). CDR3 in DNA: TGTGCCAGCAGTCCACCAGGTTCCAGCAATCAGCCCCAGCATTTT. Its translation: CASSPPGSSNQPQHF. Combining the CDR3 with reference TRBV7-9 and TRBJ1-5 gives the whole variable domain DTGVSQNPRHKITKRGQNVTFRCDPISEHNRLYWYRQTLGQGPEFLTYFQNEAQLEKSRLLSDRFSAERPKGSFSTLEIQRTEQGDSAMYLCASSPPGSSNQPQHFGDGTRLSIL.

This clone was seen a single time. The chain combines TRBV28 with TRBJ2-5; 12 bases agree with TRBD2. V gave up 1 base and J gave up 5 bases; unmatched junction bases: 20. Germline V gives CDR1 MDHEN, CDR2 SYDVKM. The CDR3 length is 21 residues. This chain's CDR3 is CASSLFAASSGRARSTETQYF. The CDR3 nucleotides are TGTGCCAGCAGTTTATTCGCCGCCTCTAGCGGGAGGGCCCGATCGACGGAGACCCAGTACTTC.

This chain joins TRBV19 and TRBJ2-3; perhaps TRBD1 as D (6 bases). Germline loops: CDR1 LNHDA, CDR2 SQIVND (reference sequence). V was trimmed by 6 bases and J by 5 bases, leaving 15 bases between them. The CDR3 has 14 residues. This CDR3 is CASSPQGWGDTQYF. As DNA, the CDR3 is TGTGCCAGTAGCCCACAGGGATGGGGAGATACGCAGTATTTT.

V usage is TRBV6-1 and J usage is TRBJ1-6; D possibly corresponds to TRBD1 (5 bases). CDR3 length: 17 amino acids. Trimming cost V 2 bases and J 1 base, with 12 bases left between them. Per the germline V gene, CDR1 is MNHNS and CDR2 is SASEGT. The CDR3 DNA reads TGTGCCAGCAGTGAATTGGGGCGGGGTTCCTATAATTCACCCCTCCACTTT. Residues: CASSELGRGSYNSPLHF.

The J gene is TRBJ2-4, the V gene TRBV4-1, with 9 bases matching TRBD2. The J segment lost 0 bases and the V segment lost 1 base, leaving 7 bases of the junction unmatched. The CDR3 has 18 residues. Germline values: CDR1 MGHRA, CDR2 YSYEKL. In DNA, the CDR3 is TGCGCCAGCAGCCAAGGTCCGGCTAGCGGGGTAGCCAAAAACATTCAGTACTTC. As protein: CASSQGPASGVAKNIQYF.

The V and J genes are TRBV11-3 and TRBJ2-1; a weak D match, TRBD1 (6 bases). Looked up from germline, CDR1 is SGHNT and CDR2 is YENEEA. Trimming cost V 4 bases and J 5 bases, with 15 bases left between them. CDR3 length: 15 residues. The CDR3 loop reads CASSSTGNPHNEQFF. CDR3 nucleotides: TGTGCCAGCAGCTCTACAGGGAATCCCCACAATGAGCAGTTCTTC. Full variable domain (remainder filled in from reference TRBV11-3 and TRBJ2-1): EAGVVQSPRYKIIEKKQPVAFWCNPISGHNTLYWYLQNLGQGPELLIRYENEEAVDDSQLPKDRFSAERLKGVDSTLKIQPAELGDSAVYLCASSSTGNPHNEQFFGPGTRLTVL.